The clone carrying this TCR beta chain was detected only a few times. This sample is drawn from a study of human T cells and chemical hapten exposure. The time point here: patch test 1, 2 weeks after DPC sensitization. Treatment of the sample: therapeutic diphenylcyclopropenone sensitization with weekly scalp DPC. TCRdb recomputed calls from the RACE reads with MiXCR, one row per CDR3 protein. The table includes approximately 350,000 distinct CDR3 sequences, about 7% detected once. J lost 3 bases, V lost 5 bases, and 6 bases had no gene match. Germline CDR1 SNHLY, CDR2 FYNNEI. This CDR3 contains 14 residues.

The chain has TRBV2 and TRBJ2-5, with 7 bases fitting TRBD2. This clonotype originated in a woman aged 18-30 years with alopecia areata. Some clones in this sample may be carry-over from other donors' samples. The starting material was whole blood, obtained in connection with sensitization to the hapten diphenylcyclopropenone (DPC). In DNA, the CDR3 is TGTGCCAGCAGTCGGGACTATATAAAAGAGACCCAGTACTTC. As protein: CASSRDYIKETQYF.